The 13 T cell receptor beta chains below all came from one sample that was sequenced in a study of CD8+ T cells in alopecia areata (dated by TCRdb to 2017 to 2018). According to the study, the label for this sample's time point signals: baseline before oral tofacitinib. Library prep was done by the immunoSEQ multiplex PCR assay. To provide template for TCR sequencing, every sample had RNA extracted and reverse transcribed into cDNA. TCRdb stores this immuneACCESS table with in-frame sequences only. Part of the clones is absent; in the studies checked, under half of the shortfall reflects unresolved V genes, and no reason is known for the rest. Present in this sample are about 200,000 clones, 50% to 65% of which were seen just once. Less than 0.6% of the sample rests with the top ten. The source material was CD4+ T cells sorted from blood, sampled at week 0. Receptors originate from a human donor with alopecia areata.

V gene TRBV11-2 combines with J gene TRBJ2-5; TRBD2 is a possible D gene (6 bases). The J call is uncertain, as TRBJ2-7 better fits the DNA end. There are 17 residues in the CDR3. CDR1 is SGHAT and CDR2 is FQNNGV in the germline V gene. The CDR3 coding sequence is TGTGCCAGCAGCTCCTTCGGGGGACCGCGAGGGTCCTACGAGCAGTACTTC. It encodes CASSSFGGPRGSYEQYF.

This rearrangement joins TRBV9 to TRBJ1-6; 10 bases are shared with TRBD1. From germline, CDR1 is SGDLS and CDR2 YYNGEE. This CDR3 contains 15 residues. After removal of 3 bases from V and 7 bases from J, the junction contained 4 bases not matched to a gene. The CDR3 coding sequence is TGTGCCAGCAGCGCGGGACAGGGGCGAAATTCACCCCTCCACTTT. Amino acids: CASSAGQGRNSPLHF.

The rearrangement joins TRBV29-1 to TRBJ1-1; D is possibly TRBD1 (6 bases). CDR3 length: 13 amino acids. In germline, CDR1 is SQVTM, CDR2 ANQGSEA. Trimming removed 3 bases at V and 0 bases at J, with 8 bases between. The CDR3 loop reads CSVEAGVNTEAFF. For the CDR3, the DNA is TGCAGCGTTGAGGCAGGGGTGAACACTGAAGCTTTCTTT.

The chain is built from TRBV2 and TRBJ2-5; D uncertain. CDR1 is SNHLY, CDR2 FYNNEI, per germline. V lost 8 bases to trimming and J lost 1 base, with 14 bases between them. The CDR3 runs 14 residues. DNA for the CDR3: TGTGCCAGCGCCTCGACGATAACCCAAGAGACCCAGTACTTC. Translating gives CASASTITQETQYF.

CDR3 bases: TGTGCCACCAGCAAGGCAGCGGGGGGCTATACCTACAATGAGCAGTTCTTC. It yields the protein CATSKAAGGYTYNEQFF. The rearrangement links TRBV15 to TRBJ2-1; 9 bases fit TRBD2. V lost 4 bases to trimming and J lost 2 bases; unmatched junction nucleotides: 9. CDR3 size: 17 residues. The germline gives CDR1 LNHNV, CDR2 YYDKDF (reference sequence).

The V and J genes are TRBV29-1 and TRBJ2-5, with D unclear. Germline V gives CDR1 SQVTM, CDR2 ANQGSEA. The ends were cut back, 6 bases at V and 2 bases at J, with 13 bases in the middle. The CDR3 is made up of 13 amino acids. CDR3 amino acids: CSVSPIGQETQYF. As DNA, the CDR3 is TGCAGCGTCAGCCCTATCGGGCAAGAGACCCAGTACTTC.

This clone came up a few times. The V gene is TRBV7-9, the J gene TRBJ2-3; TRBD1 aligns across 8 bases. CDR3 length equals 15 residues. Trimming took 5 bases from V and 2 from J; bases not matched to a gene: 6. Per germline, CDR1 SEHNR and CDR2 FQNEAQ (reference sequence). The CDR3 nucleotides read TGTGCCAGCAGCCAACAGGGGGTTAACACAGATACGCAGTATTTT. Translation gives CASSQQGVNTDTQYF.

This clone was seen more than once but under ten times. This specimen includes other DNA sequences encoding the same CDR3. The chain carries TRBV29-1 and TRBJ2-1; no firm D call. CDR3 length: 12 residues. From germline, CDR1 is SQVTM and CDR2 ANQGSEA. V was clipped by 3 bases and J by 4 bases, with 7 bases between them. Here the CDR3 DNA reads TGCAGCGTTGAGGTCCGATACAATGAGCAGTTCTTC. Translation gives CSVEVRYNEQFF.

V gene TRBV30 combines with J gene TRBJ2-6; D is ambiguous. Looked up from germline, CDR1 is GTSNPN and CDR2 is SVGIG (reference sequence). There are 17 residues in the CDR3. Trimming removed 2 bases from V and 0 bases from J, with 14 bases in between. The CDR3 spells CAWSMLAPFSGANVLTF. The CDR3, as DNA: TGTGCCTGGAGTATGCTTGCCCCTTTCTCTGGGGCCAACGTCCTGACTTTC.

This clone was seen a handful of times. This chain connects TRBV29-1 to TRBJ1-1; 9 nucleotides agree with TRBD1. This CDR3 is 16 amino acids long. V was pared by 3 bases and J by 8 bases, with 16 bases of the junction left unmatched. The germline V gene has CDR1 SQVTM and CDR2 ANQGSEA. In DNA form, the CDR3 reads TGCAGCGTTGAGGGTGGGACAGGGTGGCTTGTGTCCGAAGCTTTCTTT. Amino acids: CSVEGGTGWLVSEAFF.

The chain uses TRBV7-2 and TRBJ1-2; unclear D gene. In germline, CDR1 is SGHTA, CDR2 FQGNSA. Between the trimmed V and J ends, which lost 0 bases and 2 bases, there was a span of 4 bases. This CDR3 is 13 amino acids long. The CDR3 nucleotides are TGTGCCAGCAGCTTAGCCTCCAACTATGGCTACACCTTC. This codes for CASSLASNYGYTF. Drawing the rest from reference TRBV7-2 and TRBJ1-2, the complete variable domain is GAGVSQSPSNKVTEKGKDVELRCDPISGHTALYWYRQSLGQGLEFLIYFQGNSAPDKSGLPSDRFSAERTGGSVSTLTIQRTQQEDSAVYLCASSLASNYGYTFGSGTRLTVV.

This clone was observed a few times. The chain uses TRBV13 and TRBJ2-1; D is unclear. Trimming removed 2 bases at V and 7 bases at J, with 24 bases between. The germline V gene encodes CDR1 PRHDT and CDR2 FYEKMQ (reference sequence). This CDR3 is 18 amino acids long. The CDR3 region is CASSLRGLGWKFGNEQFF. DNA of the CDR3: TGTGCCAGCAGCTTAAGAGGTCTGGGTTGGAAATTTGGAAATGAGCAGTTCTTC.

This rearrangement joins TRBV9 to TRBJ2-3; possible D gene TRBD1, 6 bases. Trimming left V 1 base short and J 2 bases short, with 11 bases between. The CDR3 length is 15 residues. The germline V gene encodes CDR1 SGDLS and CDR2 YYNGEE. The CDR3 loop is CASSVRDTNTDTQYF. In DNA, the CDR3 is TGTGCCAGCAGCGTAAGGGACACAAACACAGATACGCAGTATTTT.